This T cell receptor beta chain was captured by sequencing in a study of CD8 T cells in ankylosing spondylitis. Quantitative 5'-RACE with molecular barcodes produced the TCR beta libraries. In TCRdb, the 5' RACE reads were re-called with MiXCR into one record per CDR3 protein. The data contain about 340,000 distinct CDR3 sequences, roughly 8% of them singletons. Many counts were recorded for this clonotype. Its antigen is currently unknown. The CDR3 loop spans 15 amino acids. Per germline, CDR1 SGHRS and CDR2 YFSETQ. V was shortened by 4 bases and J by 0 bases, with 13 bases between the two germline ends. Study conclusions and caveats: As reported, disease-linked clones showed significant enrichment in matched ankylosing spondylitis synovial fluid. A TCR beta motif of eight highly homologous variants appeared characteristic of ankylosing spondylitis blood.

Input material: blood, either unsorted or a sorted T cell fraction (not recorded which). This sequence was found in a male donor with ankylosing spondylitis. The chain has TRBV5-1 and TRBJ1-1; possible D gene TRBD1, 6 bases. For the CDR3, the DNA is TGCGCCAGCAGCCGGACAGTCAATCTGAACACTGAAGCTTTCTTT. It codes for CASSRTVNLNTEAFF.